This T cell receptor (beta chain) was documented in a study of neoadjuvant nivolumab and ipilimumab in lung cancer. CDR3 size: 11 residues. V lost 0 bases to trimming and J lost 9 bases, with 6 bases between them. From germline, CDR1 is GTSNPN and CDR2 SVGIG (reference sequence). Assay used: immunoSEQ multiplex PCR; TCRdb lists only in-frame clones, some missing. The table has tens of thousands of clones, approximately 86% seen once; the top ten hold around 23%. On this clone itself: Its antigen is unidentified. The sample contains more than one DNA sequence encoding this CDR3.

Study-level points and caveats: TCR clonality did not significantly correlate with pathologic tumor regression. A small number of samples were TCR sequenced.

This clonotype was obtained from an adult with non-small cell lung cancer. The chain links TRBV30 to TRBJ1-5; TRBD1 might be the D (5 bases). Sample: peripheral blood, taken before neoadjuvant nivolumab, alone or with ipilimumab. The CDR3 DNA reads TGTGCCTGGAGTGTTGGGGGGCCCCAGCATTTT. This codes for CAWSVGGPQHF.